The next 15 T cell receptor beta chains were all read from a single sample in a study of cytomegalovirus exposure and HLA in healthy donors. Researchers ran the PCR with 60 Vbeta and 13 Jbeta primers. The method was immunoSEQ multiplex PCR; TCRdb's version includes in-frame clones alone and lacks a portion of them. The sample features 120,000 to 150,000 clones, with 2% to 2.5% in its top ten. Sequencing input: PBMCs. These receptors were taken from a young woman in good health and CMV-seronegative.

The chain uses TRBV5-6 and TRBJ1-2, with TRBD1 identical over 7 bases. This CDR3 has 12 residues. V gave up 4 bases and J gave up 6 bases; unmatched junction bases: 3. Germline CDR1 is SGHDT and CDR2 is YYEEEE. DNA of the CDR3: TGTGCCAGCAGCGGAACAGGGGATGGCTACACCTTC. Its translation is CASSGTGDGYTF.

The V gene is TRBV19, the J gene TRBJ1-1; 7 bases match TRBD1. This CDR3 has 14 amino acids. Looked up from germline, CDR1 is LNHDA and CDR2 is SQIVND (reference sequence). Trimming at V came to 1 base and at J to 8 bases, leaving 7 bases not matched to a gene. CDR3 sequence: CASSIGTRGQEAFF. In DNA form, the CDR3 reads TGTGCCAGTAGTATAGGGACAAGGGGACAGGAAGCTTTCTTT.

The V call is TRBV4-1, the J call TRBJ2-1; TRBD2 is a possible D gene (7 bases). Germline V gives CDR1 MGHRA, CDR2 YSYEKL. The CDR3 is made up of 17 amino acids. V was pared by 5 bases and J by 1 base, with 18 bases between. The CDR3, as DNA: TGCGCCAGCAGCGATGGAAAGGGAGGGGGATCCTACAATGAGCAGTTCTTC. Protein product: CASSDGKGGGSYNEQFF.

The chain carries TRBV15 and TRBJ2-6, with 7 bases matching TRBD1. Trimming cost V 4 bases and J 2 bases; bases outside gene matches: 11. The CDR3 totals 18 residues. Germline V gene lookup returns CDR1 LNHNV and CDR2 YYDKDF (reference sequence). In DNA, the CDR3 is TGTGCCACCAGCAAGCGTACAGGGGTCTCCCCTGGGGCCAACGTCCTGACTTTC. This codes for CATSKRTGVSPGANVLTF.

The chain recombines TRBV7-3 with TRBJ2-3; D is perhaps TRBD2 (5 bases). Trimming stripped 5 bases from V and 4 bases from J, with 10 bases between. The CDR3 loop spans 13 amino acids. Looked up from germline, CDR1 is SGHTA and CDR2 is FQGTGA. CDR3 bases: TGTGCCAGCAGCAACGGAGGCGCAGATACGCAGTATTTT. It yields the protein CASSNGGADTQYF.

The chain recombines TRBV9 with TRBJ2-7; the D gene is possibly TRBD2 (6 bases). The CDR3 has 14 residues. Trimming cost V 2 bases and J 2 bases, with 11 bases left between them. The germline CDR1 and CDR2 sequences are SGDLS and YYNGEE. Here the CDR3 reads CASSVSGATYEQYF. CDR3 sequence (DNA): TGTGCCAGCAGCGTTAGCGGAGCGACCTACGAGCAGTACTTC.

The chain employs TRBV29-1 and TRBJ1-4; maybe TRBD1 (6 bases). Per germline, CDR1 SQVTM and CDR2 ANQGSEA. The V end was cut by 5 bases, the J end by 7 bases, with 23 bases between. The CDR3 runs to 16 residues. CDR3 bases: TGCAGCGTTATTTTTGGAAAGGCAGGGGCGAGTGAAAAACTGTTTTTT. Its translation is CSVIFGKAGASEKLFF.

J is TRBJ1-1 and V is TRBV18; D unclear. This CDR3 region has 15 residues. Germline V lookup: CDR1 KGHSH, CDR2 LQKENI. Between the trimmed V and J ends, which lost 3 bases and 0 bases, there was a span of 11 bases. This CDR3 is CASSPLGNVNTEAFF. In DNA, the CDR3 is TGTGCCAGCTCACCGTTGGGCAATGTGAACACTGAAGCTTTCTTT.

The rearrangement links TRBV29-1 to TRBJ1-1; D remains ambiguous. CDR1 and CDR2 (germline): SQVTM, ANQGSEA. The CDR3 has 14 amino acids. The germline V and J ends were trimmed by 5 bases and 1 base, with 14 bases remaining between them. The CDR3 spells CSVMIGAGNTEAFF. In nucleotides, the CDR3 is TGCAGCGTTATGATCGGTGCAGGGAACACTGAAGCTTTCTTT.

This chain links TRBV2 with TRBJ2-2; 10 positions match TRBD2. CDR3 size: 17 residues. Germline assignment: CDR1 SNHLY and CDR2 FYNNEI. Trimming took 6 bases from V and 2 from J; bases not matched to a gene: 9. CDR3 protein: CASRPSRTSGNTGELFF. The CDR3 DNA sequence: TGTGCCAGCAGACCTTCTAGGACTAGCGGTAACACCGGGGAGCTGTTTTTT.

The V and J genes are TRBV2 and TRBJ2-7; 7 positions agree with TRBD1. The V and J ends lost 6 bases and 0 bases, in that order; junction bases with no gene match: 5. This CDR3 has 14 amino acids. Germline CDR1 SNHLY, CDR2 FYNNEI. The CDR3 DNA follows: TGTGCCAGCAGCAACAGGGGCAGCTCCTACGAGCAGTACTTC. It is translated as CASSNRGSSYEQYF.

CDR3 sequence reads: CASVPERDPYNEQFF. Here the CDR3 DNA reads TGTGCTAGTGTTCCCGAGCGGGACCCCTACAATGAGCAGTTCTTC. This chain links TRBV12-5 with TRBJ2-1; TRBD2 matches at 7 bases. V trimming: 7 bases; J trimming: 2 bases; junction bases outside the gene matches: 8. Germline V gene sequence: CDR1 LGHNT, CDR2 FRNRAP. The CDR3 totals 15 residues.

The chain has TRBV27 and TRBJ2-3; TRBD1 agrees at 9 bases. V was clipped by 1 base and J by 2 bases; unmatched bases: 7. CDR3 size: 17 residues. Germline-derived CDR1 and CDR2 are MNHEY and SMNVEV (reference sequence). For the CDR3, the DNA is TGTGCCAGCAGTTTATATTTGGACAGGGGAAACACAGATACGCAGTATTTT. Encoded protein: CASSLYLDRGNTDTQYF.

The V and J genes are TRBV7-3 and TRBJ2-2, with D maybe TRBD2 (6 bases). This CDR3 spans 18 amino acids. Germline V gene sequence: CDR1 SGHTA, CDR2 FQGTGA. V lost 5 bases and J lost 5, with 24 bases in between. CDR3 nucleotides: TGTGCCAGCAGCCCCCTTCCCCCGCGTAGCGGAGTTACCGGGGAGCTGTTTTTT. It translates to CASSPLPPRSGVTGELFF.

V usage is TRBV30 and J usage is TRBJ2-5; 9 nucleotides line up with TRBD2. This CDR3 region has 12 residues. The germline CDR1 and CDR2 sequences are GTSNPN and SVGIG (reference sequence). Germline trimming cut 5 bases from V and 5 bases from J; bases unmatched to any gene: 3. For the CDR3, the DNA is TGTGCCTGGTCGGGACTAGCCGAGACCCAGTACTTC. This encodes CAWSGLAETQYF.